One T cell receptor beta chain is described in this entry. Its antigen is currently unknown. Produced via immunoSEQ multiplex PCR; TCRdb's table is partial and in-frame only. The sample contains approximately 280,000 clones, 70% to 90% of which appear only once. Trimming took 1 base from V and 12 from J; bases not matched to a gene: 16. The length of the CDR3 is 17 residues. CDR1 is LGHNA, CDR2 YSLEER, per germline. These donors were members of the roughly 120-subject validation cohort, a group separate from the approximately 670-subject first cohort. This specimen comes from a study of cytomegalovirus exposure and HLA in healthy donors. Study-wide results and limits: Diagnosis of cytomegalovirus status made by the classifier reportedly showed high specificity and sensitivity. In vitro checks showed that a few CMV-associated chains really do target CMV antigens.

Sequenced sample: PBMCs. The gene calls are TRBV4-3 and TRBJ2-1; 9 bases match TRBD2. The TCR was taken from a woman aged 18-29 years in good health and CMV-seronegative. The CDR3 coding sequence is TGCGCCAGCAGCCAAGCTCTGGCTAGCGGGGCCCTGTACCCGCAGTTCTTC. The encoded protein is CASSQALASGALYPQFF.